Below, 14 T cell receptor beta chains from the same sample are listed, as sequenced in a study of T cell responses to AZD1222 COVID-19 vaccine. The method was immunoSEQ multiplex PCR; TCRdb's version includes in-frame clones alone and lacks a portion of them. Of fewer than 45,000 clones in the sample, 83% were seen once. The sequencing used peripheral blood, collected on day 0 of AZD1222 vaccination. These TCRs come from an adult in good health.

This rearrangement joins TRBV11-2 to TRBJ2-3, with 9 bases fitting TRBD1. With V trimmed by 5 bases and J by 8 bases, 8 bases remained unmatched. This CDR3 spans 14 amino acids. Germline V gives CDR1 SGHAT, CDR2 FQNNGV. The CDR3 is CASSPVLTGGTQYF. CDR3 nucleotides: TGTGCCAGCAGCCCAGTTCTGACAGGGGGTACGCAGTATTTT.

The chain recombines TRBV5-6 with TRBJ2-6; TRBD2 aligns across 8 bases. The ends lost 3 bases at V and 0 bases at J; junction bases unmatched: 8. Germline V gives CDR1 SGHDT, CDR2 YYEEEE. The CDR3 is 18 residues long. The DNA for the CDR3 is TGTGCCAGCAGCTCCCGGGGGGGCTTCAGCTCTGGGGCCAACGTCCTGACTTTC. This sequence encodes CASSSRGGFSSGANVLTF.

This clone was seen just once. This chain joins TRBV16 and TRBJ1-5, with D possibly matching TRBD1 (5 bases). Germline V lookup: CDR1 KGHSY, CDR2 FQNENV. The length of the CDR3 is 13 residues. V was pared by 3 bases and J by 4 bases, with 7 bases between. The CDR3 sequence: CASSQGENQPQHF. Here the CDR3 DNA reads TGTGCCAGCAGCCAGGGGGAAAATCAGCCCCAGCATTTT.

The rearrangement links TRBV28 to TRBJ2-2, with D possibly being TRBD1 or TRBD2 (5 bases each). CDR3 size: 16 residues. Germline V gives CDR1 MDHEN, CDR2 SYDVKM. Trimming took 4 bases from V and 5 from J, leaving 17 bases between them. The DNA of the CDR3 is TGTGCCAGCAGTTGGGACCCCGGGGCCAAAACCGGGGAGCTGTTTTTT. Its translation: CASSWDPGAKTGELFF.

The rearrangement joins TRBV28 to TRBJ2-3; D not certain. The germline V gene has CDR1 MDHEN and CDR2 SYDVKM. The CDR3 loop spans 14 amino acids. Trimming took off 6 bases at V and 2 bases at J, with 12 bases between the two ends. The CDR3 DNA reads as TGTGCCAGCAGCCCCCGACGGACCACAGATACGCAGTATTTT. Amino acids: CASSPRRTTDTQYF.

The J gene is TRBJ2-7, the V gene TRBV28; D gene ambiguous. Germline assignment: CDR1 MDHEN and CDR2 SYDVKM. The CDR3 runs 15 residues. V lost 3 bases, J lost 4 bases, and 16 bases lay in between. The CDR3 DNA reads TGTGCCAGCAGTTTCTTTCAAAGGGATGAGTACGAGCAGTACTTC. Translating gives CASSFFQRDEYEQYF.

The chain combines TRBV3-1 (or the pseudogene TRBV3-2) with TRBJ2-1, with D perhaps matching TRBD2 (6 bases). The CDR3 totals 15 residues. V lost 5 bases and J 2 bases, leaving 13 bases between the germline ends. In germline, CDR1 is LGHDT, CDR2 YNNKEL (reference sequence). In DNA form, the CDR3 reads TGTGCCAGCAGCAGCGGACTACTCCCCTACAATGAGCAGTTCTTC. It is translated as CASSSGLLPYNEQFF.

This chain uses TRBV4-1 with TRBJ1-3; D perhaps matches TRBD1 (6 bases). The ends were cut back, 1 base at V and 0 bases at J, with 13 bases in the middle. The CDR3 spans 17 residues. Germline lookup yields CDR1 MGHRA and CDR2 YSYEKL. The CDR3 region is CASSQADSPISGNTIYF. CDR3 nucleotides: TGCGCCAGCAGCCAAGCGGACAGCCCGATCTCTGGAAACACCATATATTTT.

The gene calls are TRBV5-6 and TRBJ2-7; D might be TRBD2 (7 bases). The V gene lost 6 bases and the J gene lost 5 bases, with 18 bases spanning the gap. The CDR3 loop spans 14 amino acids. Germline V lookup: CDR1 SGHDT, CDR2 YYEEEE. In DNA, the CDR3 is TGTGCCAGCAACATGGGGGGGGCGATCAACGAGCAGTACTTC. It codes for CASNMGGAINEQYF.

In the case of this clone: At one end, the junction sequence differs from germline, possibly due to a read error. The genes are TRBV24-1 and TRBJ2-2; 7 bases match TRBD1. The length of the CDR3 is 15 residues. Germline-derived CDR1 and CDR2 are KGHDR and SFDVKD. The CDR3 reads CATRDTGAAGGELFF. CDR3 sequence (DNA): TGTGCCACCCGTGATACAGGGGCTGCTGGCGGGGAGCTGTTTTTT.

V and J are TRBV2 and TRBJ2-7, with a weak D call TRBD1 (5 bases). The germline CDR1 and CDR2 sequences are SNHLY and FYNNEI. V was trimmed by 2 bases and J by 3 bases, leaving 14 bases between them. CDR3 length equals 15 residues. In nucleotides, the CDR3 is TGTGCCAGCAGTGAACAGGGTCAACCCGGCTACGAGCAGTACTTC. Its protein is CASSEQGQPGYEQYF.

This clone came up once. The CDR3 protein is CASTAGLSYEQYF. The CDR3 nucleotides are TGTGCCAGCACGGCGGGTCTCTCCTACGAGCAGTACTTC. This rearrangement joins TRBV6-5 to TRBJ2-7; TRBD2 might be the D (5 bases). The CDR3 length is 13 residues. V was clipped by 7 bases and J by 0 bases, with 10 bases between them. CDR1 and CDR2 (germline): MNHEY, SVGAGI.

This clone rates as hyperexpanded. The chain has TRBV25-1 and TRBJ1-1; D is uncertain. Trimming removed 6 bases at V and 1 base at J, with 15 bases between. CDR1 is MGHDK, CDR2 SYGVNS, per germline. The CDR3 length is 15 residues. This CDR3 reads CASRGKWTENTEAFF. The CDR3, as DNA: TGTGCCAGCAGGGGGAAGTGGACGGAGAACACTGAAGCTTTCTTT.

The genes are TRBV27 and TRBJ2-7, with 8 bases aligning to TRBD1. CDR3 size: 14 residues. V shed 6 bases, J shed 4 bases, and the junction held 8 bases outside the gene matches. The germline gives CDR1 MNHEY, CDR2 SMNVEV (reference sequence). The CDR3: CASRRGQGAYEQYF. The CDR3 DNA reads as TGTGCCAGCAGAAGGGGGCAGGGGGCTTACGAGCAGTACTTC.